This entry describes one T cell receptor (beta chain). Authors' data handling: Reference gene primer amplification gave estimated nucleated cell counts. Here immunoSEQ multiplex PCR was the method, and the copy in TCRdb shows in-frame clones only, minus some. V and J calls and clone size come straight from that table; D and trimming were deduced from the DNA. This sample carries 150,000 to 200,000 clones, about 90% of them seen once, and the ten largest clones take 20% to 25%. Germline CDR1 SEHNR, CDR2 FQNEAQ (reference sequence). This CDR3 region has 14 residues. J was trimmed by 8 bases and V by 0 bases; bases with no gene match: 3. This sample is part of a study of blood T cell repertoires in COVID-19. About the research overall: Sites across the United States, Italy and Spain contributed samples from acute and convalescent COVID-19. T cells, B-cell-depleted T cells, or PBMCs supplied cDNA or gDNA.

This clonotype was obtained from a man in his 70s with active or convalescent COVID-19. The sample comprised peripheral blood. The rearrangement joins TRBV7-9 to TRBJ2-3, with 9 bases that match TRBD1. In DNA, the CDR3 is TGTGCCAGCAGCTTAGCAGGGACAGGGACTACGCAGTATTTT. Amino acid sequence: CASSLAGTGTTQYF.